This T cell receptor beta chain was recorded in a study of shared clonotypes between healthy human individuals (dated by TCRdb to 2018 to 2020). Context from the whole study: The cohort comprised a couple of women and three men aged 18 to 49 years. To estimate repertoire size and how much clonotypes are shared between individuals, the study performed deep sequencing of blood TCR repertoires from a handful of healthy adults. For each donor, three plates each were used for CD4 naive and CD4 memory, two plates were used for CD8 naive, and one plate was used for CD8 memory. Between about 0.94 and 10 billion PBMCs per donor were obtained by leukapheresis. Libraries were prepared and TCR repertoires were sequenced by different laboratories using diverse techniques, in order to increase sequencing depth and limit assay-specific biases. The full study reports these points: Even with the large sequencing depth, rarefaction of the sorted-subset datasets indicated that sequencing was incomplete. Because the study included only a small number of donors, the genetic and exposure-history diversity represented was limited. Compared with non-shared clonotypes, the clonotypes found in all four sorted-subset donors had higher generation probabilities. Sampling was restricted to blood, and TCR repertoires in tissue are likely to differ from TCR repertoires in blood. Based on pairwise subsampling, the degree of clonotype sharing among donors was expected to be affected by sequencing depth. Larger estimated clonotype richness was generally found for naive subsets than for memory subsets. Across a handful of donors, approximately 5% of naive CD4, roughly 3.4% of naive CD8, about 2.3% of memory CD4, and roughly 0.4% of memory CD8 clonotypes were shared.

CD8 naive samples consisted of CD45RO-negative cells that were positively selected for CCR7, yielding a CD45RA+CCR7+ population without TemRA cells. The donors were healthy, HIV-negative adults who had no recently reported acute infections or vaccinations. All donors were Caucasian adults living in Nashville, Tennessee, USA. Blood was obtained by leukapheresis, after which PBMCs were separated by Ficoll-Histopaque density gradient centrifugation and cryopreserved in liquid nitrogen vapor phase. Purity and quantity of every magnetically sorted T cell population were checked by analytical flow cytometry. Each sorted fraction had its genomic DNA isolated and then quantified by UV absorbance on a Nanodrop 2000c. Using the deep immunoSEQ assay, multiplex PCR amplified TCR CDR3 regions from genomic DNA. Extracted genomic DNA from each cell subset was spread evenly across all wells of several immunoSEQ 96-well plates, with each plate serving as a replicate. For sorted subsets, approximately 190 ng of genomic DNA, equivalent to 30,000 or so T cell genomes, went into each replicate PCR. Purified libraries were quantified with a Qubit 3.0 fluorometer, sized on a Bioanalyzer 2100, and re-quantified with the KAPA Library Quantification kit. A separate single-read 150-cycle Illumina NextSeq 550 flow cell was used to sequence each immunoSEQ 96-well plate. Regarding the original processing steps: Because the immunoSEQ output held only junctional sequences and lacked quality scores, the filtering could not match the filtering applied to full-length reads. Sequences were annotated with PyIR, a Python wrapper for IgBLAST v1.9, using IMGT germline references to assign V/J genes and CDR3. Any read was removed if the V/J assignment was weak (E-value above 1e-6), the CDR3 was missing, or the read contained stop codons, out-of-frame junctions, or ambiguous translated residues. V3J clonotypes were defined as sequences sharing an identical inferred V gene, J gene, and CDR3 amino acid sequence. Percentage overlap between repertoires was calculated by dividing the number of shared unique clonotypes by the size of the smaller repertoire. Three approaches were used to assess repertoire richness: RTK rarefaction, the Chao1 estimator, and Recon v2.1 estimates of unobserved clonotypes. Generation probabilities were computed with OLGA for all TCRbeta clonotypes obtained by the gDNA method from several donors. This is the immuneACCESS table as TCRdb keeps it, with only in-frame sequences that have V and J called. A part of the clones is gone; compared with another copy, unresolved V genes explain less than half, and the rest is unexplained. The DNA was the basis for D and trimming; V, J and clone size are from that table. Recorded for this sample are 1.5 million to 2.5 million clones; around 96% of them occurred a single time. The ten biggest clones cover 1% to 1.5% of the sample.

Points on this clone: Its antigen remains unidentified. No per-base quality is available; no much larger clone lies one base away.

The receptor was derived from a young man in good health. The sample comprised naive CD8+ T cells sorted from blood. Interpreted using the paper, the cell subset or site label stands for: CD45RA+CCR7+.

The sequenced DNA is TGCGCCAGCAGCTTCGGGTTTGACGAGCAGTACTTC. It codes for CASSFGFDEQYF. Recombination linked TRBV5-1 to TRBJ2-7; the D segment cannot be called with confidence. The V and J ends are trimmed by 2 bases and 5 bases, leaving 8 bases between them. Measured from the cysteine to the phenylalanine, the CDR3 is 12 residues long. Solely the CDR3 DNA is kept, with 36 bases framed from the first base. CDR1 SGHRS and CDR2 YFSETQ were looked up in the germline V gene.